This T cell receptor beta chain was obtained from a study of cytomegalovirus exposure and HLA in healthy donors. Findings and caveats of the study: Three chains linked to CMV were shown in vitro to be specific for CMV antigens.

Turning to this clone: The antigen remains unidentified.

The V and J ends lost 5 bases and 4 bases, in that order; junction bases with no gene match: 10. The CDR3 runs 15 residues. CDR1 and CDR2 (germline): LNHDA, SQIVND (reference sequence). The PCR made use of 60 Vbeta and 13 Jbeta primers. Libraries were prepared by immunoSEQ multiplex PCR; TCRdb keeps only in-frame clonotypes and omits some of them. There are tens of thousands of clones in the sample; roughly 74% occur only once, and roughly 1.5% lies in the top ten. Nominal health characterized the donors when sampled, though unrecorded immune exposures were likely. The clonotype was recovered from a female donor in good health and CMV-seronegative. Source material: PBMCs. J is TRBJ2-7 and V is TRBV19; 8 bases agree with TRBD1. The CDR3 sequence is CASSARGPSPYEQYF. In DNA, the CDR3 is TGTGCCAGTAGTGCCAGGGGGCCCTCTCCTTACGAGCAGTACTTC. The entire variable domain, with the rest obtained from reference TRBV19 and TRBJ2-7, is as follows: DGGITQSPKYLFRKEGQNVTLSCEQNLNHDAMYWYRQDPGQGLRLIYYSQIVNDFQKGDIAEGYSVSREKKESFPLTVTSAQKNPTAFYLCASSARGPSPYEQYFGPGTRLTVT.